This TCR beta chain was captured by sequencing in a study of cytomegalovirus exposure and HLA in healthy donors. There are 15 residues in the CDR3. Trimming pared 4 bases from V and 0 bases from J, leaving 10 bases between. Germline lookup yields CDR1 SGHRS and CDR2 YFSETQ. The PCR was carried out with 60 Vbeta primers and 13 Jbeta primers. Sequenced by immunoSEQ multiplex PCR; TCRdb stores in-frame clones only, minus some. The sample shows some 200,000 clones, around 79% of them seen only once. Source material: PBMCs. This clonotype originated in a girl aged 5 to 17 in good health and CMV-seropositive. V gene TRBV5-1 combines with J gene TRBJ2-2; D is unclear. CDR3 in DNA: TGCGCCAGCAGCAGTGACTGGACGAACACCGGGGAGCTGTTTTTT. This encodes CASSSDWTNTGELFF.